The subject of this entry is one TCR beta chain. Only a few counts were recorded for this clone. The antigen this receptor binds is unknown. The input lacks base qualities; no much larger clone sits a single base away. V is trimmed back by 4 bases and J by 4 bases, and the junction contains 7 bases that no gene match accounts for. CDR1 and CDR2 are drawn from the germline V gene: MDHEN, SYDVKM. From the cysteine up to the phenylalanine, the CDR3 has a length of 15 residues. Left in the record is the CDR3 DNA by itself, 45 bases read in frame from the first base. This entry is derived from a study of CXCR4 blockade with PD-1 therapy in pancreatic cancer (dated by TCRdb to 2018 to 2020). For the study in its entirety: The study analyzed resected pancreatic ductal adenocarcinoma using multiplex immunohistochemistry and TCRbeta immunosequencing, along with ex vivo slice culture to test PD-1 and CXCR4 blockade. Two geographically distinct regions were TCR-sequenced from each of about six tumors to assess intratumoral heterogeneity. The investigation overall reported the following: Only TCRbeta chains were sequenced, so true antigen-specificity overlap of convergent dominant clones remained unconfirmed pending paired alpha-beta single-cell sequencing. Clonal expansion was observed in tumors, with a mean productive clonality of 0.14 compared with around 0.051 in healthy blood, but no correlation between clonality and survival was found. A strong correlation was found between amino acid clone frequency and the number of distinct nucleotide rearrangements encoding each amino acid clone, suggesting convergent selection by common tumor antigens.

Extracted DNA was used for immunosequencing of TCRbeta CDR3 regions with the immunoSEQ Assay at Adaptive Biotechnologies. Concerning the study's data processing: To quantify the absolute abundance of each unique TCRbeta CDR3, sequences were collapsed and filtered. Clonality, calculated using only productive in-frame rearrangements, was defined as 1 minus Pielou's evenness. Regional overlap was evaluated by tracking the top 100 nucleotide rearrangements across paired samples, and paired versus unrelated samples were compared using the Morisita index. Convergence of nucleotide rearrangements onto identical amino acid sequences was assessed with the immunoSEQ Rearrangement Details tool. Held by TCRdb, this immuneACCESS table contains in-frame sequences only and omits some clones. Under half of the omission traces to an unresolved V gene where checked; the cause of the rest is unknown. V and J calls plus clone size are reproduced from that table; the DNA served to infer D and trimming. The sample table lists roughly 18,000 clones, about 72% of them with a count of one. The ten largest make up around 6.1% of the sample.

The patients who supplied the archived tumor blocks had received no neoadjuvant therapy before resection. In the preserved-tissue arm, the study used 30 to 35 surgical resection samples taken from over 20 pancreatic ductal adenocarcinoma patients who had not previously been treated. For the resection arm, ten 5-micron curls of FFPE tumor adjacent to the multiplex immunohistochemistry slide were used for DNA extraction. Here the chain combines TRBV28 and TRBJ1-5, and TRBD1 aligns with 7 junction nucleotides. This clonotype was obtained from a human donor with pancreatic ductal adenocarcinoma. The specimen sequenced was tumor tissue. The CDR3 sequence is CASSSPTTGNQPQHF. In nucleotide form, the sequence is TGTGCCAGCAGTTCGCCAACGACAGGGAATCAGCCCCAGCATTTT.